This T cell receptor (beta chain) derives from a study of blood T cell repertoires in COVID-19. About the study: T cells, B-cell-depleted T cells, or PBMCs provided the cDNA or gDNA that served as material.

The CDR3 contains 15 residues. Germline V gene sequence: CDR1 SGHTA, CDR2 FQGNSA. V was trimmed by 5 bases and J by 7 bases, leaving 21 bases between them. Data came from immunoSEQ multiplex PCR; TCRdb stores just in-frame clones and leaves some out. The sample consists of about 380,000 clones, approximately 80% of them appearing once. The chain carries TRBV7-2 and TRBJ2-7, with a tentative D call TRBD1 (8 bases). This receptor was taken from a human donor with acute or convalescent COVID-19. The donor label of this sample is uncertain. The sequencing input was peripheral blood. CDR3 loop: CASSAGSTGEGEQYF. The CDR3 DNA is TGTGCCAGCAGCGCTGGTTCGACAGGGGAGGGGGAGCAGTACTTC.